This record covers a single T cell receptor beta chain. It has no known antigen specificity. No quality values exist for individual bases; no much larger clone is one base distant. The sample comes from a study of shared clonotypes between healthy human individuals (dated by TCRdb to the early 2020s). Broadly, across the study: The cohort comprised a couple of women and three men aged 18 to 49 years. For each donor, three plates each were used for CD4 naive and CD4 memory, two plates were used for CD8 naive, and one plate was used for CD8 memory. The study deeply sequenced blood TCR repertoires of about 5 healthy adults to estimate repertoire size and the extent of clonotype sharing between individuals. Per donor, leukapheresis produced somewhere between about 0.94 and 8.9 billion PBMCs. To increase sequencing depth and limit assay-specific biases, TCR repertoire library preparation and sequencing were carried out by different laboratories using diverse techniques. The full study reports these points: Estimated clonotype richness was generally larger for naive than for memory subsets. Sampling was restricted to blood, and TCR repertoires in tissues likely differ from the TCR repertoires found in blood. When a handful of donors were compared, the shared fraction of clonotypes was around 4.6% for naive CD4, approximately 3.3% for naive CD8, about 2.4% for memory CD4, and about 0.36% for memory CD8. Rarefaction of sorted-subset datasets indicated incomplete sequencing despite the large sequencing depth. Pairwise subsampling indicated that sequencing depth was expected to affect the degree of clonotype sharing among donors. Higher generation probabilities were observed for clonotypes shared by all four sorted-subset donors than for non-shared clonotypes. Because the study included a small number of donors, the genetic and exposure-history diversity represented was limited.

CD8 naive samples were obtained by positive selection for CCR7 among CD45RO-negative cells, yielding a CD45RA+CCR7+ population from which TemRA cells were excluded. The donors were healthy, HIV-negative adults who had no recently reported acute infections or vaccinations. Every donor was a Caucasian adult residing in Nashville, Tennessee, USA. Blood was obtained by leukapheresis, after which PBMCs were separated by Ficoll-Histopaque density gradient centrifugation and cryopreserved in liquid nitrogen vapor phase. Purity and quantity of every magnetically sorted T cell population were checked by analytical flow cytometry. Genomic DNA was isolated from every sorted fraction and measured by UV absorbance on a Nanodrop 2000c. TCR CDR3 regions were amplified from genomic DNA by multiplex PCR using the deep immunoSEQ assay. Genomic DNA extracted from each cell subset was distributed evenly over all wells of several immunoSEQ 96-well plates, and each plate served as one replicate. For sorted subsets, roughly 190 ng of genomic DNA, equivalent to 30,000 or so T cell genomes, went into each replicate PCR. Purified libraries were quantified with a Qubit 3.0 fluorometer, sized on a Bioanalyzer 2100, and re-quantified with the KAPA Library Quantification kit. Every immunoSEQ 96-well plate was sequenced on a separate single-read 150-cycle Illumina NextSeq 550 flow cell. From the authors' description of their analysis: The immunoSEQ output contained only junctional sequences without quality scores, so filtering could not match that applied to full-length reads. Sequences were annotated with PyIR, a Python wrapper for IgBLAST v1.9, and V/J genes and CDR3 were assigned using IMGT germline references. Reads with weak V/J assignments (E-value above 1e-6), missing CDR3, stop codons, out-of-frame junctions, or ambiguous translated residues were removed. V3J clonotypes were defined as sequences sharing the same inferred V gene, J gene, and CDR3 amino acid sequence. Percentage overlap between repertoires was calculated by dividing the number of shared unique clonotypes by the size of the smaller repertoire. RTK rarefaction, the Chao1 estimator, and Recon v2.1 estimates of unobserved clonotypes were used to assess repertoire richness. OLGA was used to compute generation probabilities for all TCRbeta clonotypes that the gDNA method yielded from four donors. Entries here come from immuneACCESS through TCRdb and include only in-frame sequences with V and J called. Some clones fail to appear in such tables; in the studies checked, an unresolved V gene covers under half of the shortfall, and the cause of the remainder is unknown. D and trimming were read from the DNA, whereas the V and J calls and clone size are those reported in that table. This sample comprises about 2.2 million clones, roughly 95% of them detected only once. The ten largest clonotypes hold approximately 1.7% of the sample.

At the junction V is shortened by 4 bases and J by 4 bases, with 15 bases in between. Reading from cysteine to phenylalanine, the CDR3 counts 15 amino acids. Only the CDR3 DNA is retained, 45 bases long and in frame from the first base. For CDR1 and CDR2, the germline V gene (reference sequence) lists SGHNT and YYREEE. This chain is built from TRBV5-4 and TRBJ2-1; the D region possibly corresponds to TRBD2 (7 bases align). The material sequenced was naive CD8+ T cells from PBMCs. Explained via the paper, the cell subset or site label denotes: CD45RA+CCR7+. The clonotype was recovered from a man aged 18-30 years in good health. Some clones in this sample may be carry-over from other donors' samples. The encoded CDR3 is CASSPGASGYNEQFF. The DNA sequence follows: TGTGCCAGCAGCCCAGGGGCTAGCGGTTACAATGAGCAGTTCTTC. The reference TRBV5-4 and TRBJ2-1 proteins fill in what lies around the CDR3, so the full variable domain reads ETGVTQSPTHLIKTRGQQVTLRCSSQSGHNTVSWYQQALGQGPQFIFQYYREEENGRGNFPPRFSGLQFPNYSSELNVNALELDDSALYLCASSPGASGYNEQFFGPGTRLTVL.